This TCR beta chain was retrieved from a study of response to subunit inactivated influenza vaccine. Study-wide points: There was a suggestion from the authors that each seasonal influenza vaccination recruits few new T cells.

Via MiXCR, TCRdb re-called the RT-PCR reads, giving one row per CDR3 protein. The sample consists of about 700,000 distinct CDR3 sequences, around 13% of them appearing once. Comment on this clonotype: Antigen specificity is unknown.

There are 15 residues in the CDR3. Germline loops: CDR1 MGHRA, CDR2 YSYEKL. V was trimmed by 1 base and J by 3 bases, leaving 12 bases between them. This sequence joins TRBV4-1 and TRBJ1-1; D might be TRBD1 (6 bases). Sequenced material: PBMCs from blood, taken less than 15 days before vaccination. The sequence was collected from a man aged 50-59 years who received an inactivated influenza vaccine. DNA of the CDR3: TGCGCCAGCAGCCAAGCGGGTGGGGGCCACACTGAAGCTTTCTTT. Protein: CASSQAGGGHTEAFF.